What follows are 14 T cell receptor beta chains derived from one specimen sequenced in a study of beta chain features in type 1 diabetes. Overall study findings and caveats: In every one of the four CD4+ subsets, TCRB CDR3s were moderately but significantly shorter in Type 1 diabetes patients.

Their specific antigens are unknown. Every isolated RNA sample was fully reverse transcribed, so sequencing captured expressed TCRB transcripts. Generated by immunoSEQ multiplex PCR, the TCRdb table keeps only in-frame clones and is missing some. The repertoire has about 160,000 clones, approximately 10% of them found once; the top ten carry more than 0.4%. What was sequenced was central memory CD4+ T cells from blood. The receptors originated from a man aged 25-45 years with type 1 diabetes.

The V call is TRBV7-3, the J call TRBJ2-1, with D maybe TRBD2 (6 bases). The V gene's germline CDR1 is SGHTA and CDR2 FQGTGA. Trimming stripped 5 bases from V and 1 base from J, with 9 bases between. CDR3 size: 14 residues. This chain's CDR3 is CASSPTSSYNEQFF. CDR3 in DNA: TGTGCCAGCAGCCCGACTAGTTCCTACAATGAGCAGTTCTTC.

This clone was seen only a few times. The rearrangement links TRBV5-1 to TRBJ2-4; the D is unclear. This CDR3 is built from 16 residues. V was shortened by 4 bases and J by 0 bases, with 14 bases between the two germline ends. Germline V gives CDR1 SGHRS, CDR2 YFSETQ. The CDR3 region has the DNA TGCGCCAGCAGCCCCTCTCTGTCTATAGCCAAAAACATTCAGTACTTC. This encodes CASSPSLSIAKNIQYF.

A few counts support this clone. DNA for the CDR3: TGCAGTGCTTTGGTGGTCCAGGCGCAGTTCTTC. This encodes CSALVVQAQFF. The gene calls are TRBV20-1 and TRBJ2-1, with D hard to call. This CDR3 has 11 amino acids. Germline CDR1 and CDR2: DFQATT and SNEGSKA (reference sequence). V was shortened by 5 bases and J by 12 bases, with 14 bases between the two germline ends.

This clone showed up just a few times. The genes are TRBV7-8 and TRBJ1-2; D ambiguous. Germline values: CDR1 SGHVS, CDR2 FQNEAQ. The CDR3 has 13 residues. Trimming stripped 3 bases from V and 4 bases from J, with 9 bases between. CDR3 nucleotide sequence: TGTGCCAGCAGCTTGGGCAGCTTCTATGGCTACACCTTC. Protein sequence: CASSLGSFYGYTF.

The chain carries TRBV5-1 and TRBJ1-2; 9 bases align to TRBD1. V was pared by 7 bases and J by 8 bases, with 15 bases of the junction left unmatched. The CDR3 extends over 15 amino acids. Looked up from germline, CDR1 is SGHRS and CDR2 is YFSETQ. CDR3 region: CASSSTAGTGQGYTF. The CDR3 DNA reads TGCGCCAGCTCTTCCACCGCCGGGACAGGGCAAGGCTACACCTTC.

The table lists this clone with a few counts. This sequence joins TRBV7-2 and TRBJ2-1; 12 bases match TRBD2. Trimming cost V 5 bases and J 5 bases; bases outside gene matches: 10. This CDR3 has 17 amino acids. Germline V gene sequence: CDR1 SGHTA, CDR2 FQGNSA. Here the CDR3 reads CASSPGRTSGEDNEQFF. CDR3 in DNA: TGTGCCAGCAGCCCGGGACGGACTAGCGGGGAAGACAATGAGCAGTTCTTC.

The V gene is TRBV9, the J gene TRBJ2-7; TRBD1 aligns across 10 bases. CDR1 and CDR2 (germline): SGDLS, YYNGEE. After removal of 0 bases from V and 2 bases from J, the junction contained 2 bases not matched to a gene. The length of the CDR3 is 15 residues. Here the CDR3 reads CASSVAGTGAYEQYF. The CDR3 bases are TGTGCCAGCAGCGTAGCGGGGACAGGGGCCTACGAGCAGTACTTC. The full variable domain, rest sourced from reference TRBV9 and TRBJ2-7, is DSGVTQTPKHLITATGQRVTLRCSPRSGDLSVYWYQQSLDQGLQFLIQYYNGEERAKGNILERFSAQQFPDLHSELNLSSLELGDSALYFCASSVAGTGAYEQYFGPGTRLTVT.

Regarding this clone: At one boundary the junction diverges from the germline segment, which might be a read error. V and J are TRBV20-1 and TRBJ2-7, with D possibly TRBD2 on 5 matching bases. There are 11 residues in the CDR3. Germline assignment: CDR1 DFQATT and CDR2 SNEGSKA (reference sequence). In DNA, the CDR3 is TGCAGTGCTAGAGATCTAACTCGACTACTCTTC. It yields the protein CSARDLTRLLF.

The chain employs TRBV23-1 and TRBJ2-3; maybe TRBD1 (5 bases). TRBV23-1 is marked as an open reading frame, function uncertain. Trimming pared 1 base from V and 5 bases from J, leaving 13 bases between. The CDR3 sequence is 15 residues long. CDR3 sequence: CASSQWRRRGDTQYF. The CDR3 coding sequence is TGCGCCAGCAGTCAATGGAGACGAAGGGGAGATACGCAGTATTTT.

This chain links TRBV9 with TRBJ1-4, with D tentatively TRBD1 (5 bases). Germline lookup yields CDR1 SGDLS and CDR2 YYNGEE. V lost 0 bases and J lost 2, with 11 bases in between. This CDR3 contains 16 residues. CDR3 in DNA: TGTGCCAGCAGCGTAGGACAGCCGAAGACTAATGAAAAACTGTTTTTT. Translation gives CASSVGQPKTNEKLFF.

This chain connects TRBV21-1 to TRBJ1-5; the table calls TRBD1, which could not be checked here. TRBV21-1 is a recognized pseudogene. The CDR3 is 22 residues long. CDR3 in amino acids: CASSKEKVGDRGSGFSNQPQHF. CDR3 nucleotide sequence: TGTGCCAGCAGCAAAGAGAAGGTAGGGGACAGGGGATCTGGCTTTAGCAATCAGCCCCAGCATTTT.

J is TRBJ1-5 and V is TRBV19, with D possibly matching TRBD1 (5 bases). V was clipped by 2 bases and J by 5 bases, with 7 bases between them. The CDR3 contains 13 residues. The germline CDR1 and CDR2 sequences are LNHDA and SQIVND (reference sequence). For the CDR3, the DNA is TGTGCCAGTAGTATACACAGGTATCAGCCCCAGCATTTT. Translation gives CASSIHRYQPQHF. The entire variable domain, with the rest obtained from reference TRBV19 and TRBJ1-5, is as follows: DGGITQSPKYLFRKEGQNVTLSCEQNLNHDAMYWYRQDPGQGLRLIYYSQIVNDFQKGDIAEGYSVSREKKESFPLTVTSAQKNPTAFYLCASSIHRYQPQHFGDGTRLSIL.

This clone was detected once. This chain connects TRBV5-4 to TRBJ2-3; TRBD2 matches at 7 bases. With 1 base clipped from V and 4 bases from J, the junction kept 3 bases outside the gene matches. Looked up from germline, CDR1 is SGHNT and CDR2 is YYREEE (reference sequence). The CDR3 loop spans 14 amino acids. The CDR3 DNA reads as TGTGCCAGCAGCTTGCGACTAGCCGCAGATACGCAGTATTTT. Its translation is CASSLRLAADTQYF. Based on the CDR3 plus reference TRBV5-4 and TRBJ2-3, the full variable domain is ETGVTQSPTHLIKTRGQQVTLRCSSQSGHNTVSWYQQALGQGPQFIFQYYREEENGRGNFPPRFSGLQFPNYSSELNVNALELDDSALYLCASSLRLAADTQYFGPGTRLTVL.

This clone was found a few times. The J gene is TRBJ1-1, the V gene TRBV13; the match to TRBD1 covers 9 bases. Germline CDR1 and CDR2: PRHDT and FYEKMQ (reference sequence). The CDR3 is 14 amino acids. J lost 11 bases, V lost 1 base, and 8 bases had no gene match. CDR3 residues: CASSLVPGQGFAFF. CDR3 DNA: TGTGCCAGCAGCTTAGTACCGGGACAGGGTTTCGCTTTCTTT.